What follows describes a single T cell receptor beta chain. The sample belongs to a study of T cell responses to AZD1222 COVID-19 vaccine. Method: immunoSEQ multiplex PCR; TCRdb's copy keeps in-frame clones and lacks some. The data hold 85,000 to 130,000 clones, with approximately 88% observed a single time. This TCR was sampled from an adult in good health. The sequencing here drew on peripheral blood, taken on day 0 of AZD1222 vaccination.

The CDR3 region has the DNA TGCAGCGTGGGACAGGGGTCAACTGGGGCCAACGTCCTGACTTTC. Protein: CSVGQGSTGANVLTF. The genes are TRBV29-1 and TRBJ2-6; TRBD1 agrees at 10 bases. CDR3 length: 15 residues. Losses at the gene ends were 6 bases for V and 2 bases for J; bases not matched to a gene: 4. Germline CDR1 and CDR2: SQVTM and ANQGSEA.